This passage covers 18 T cell receptor beta chains from one sample sequenced in a study of Ad26.COV2.S vaccination and SARS-CoV-2 variants. Sequencing used immunoSEQ multiplex PCR; TCRdb keeps in-frame clones, though not all of them. The sample lists under 300,000 clones; around 88% were seen once. The treatment denotes: around 19 received Ad26.COV2.S at low or high dose, single or two shots; several received placebo; per-sample allocation not given. Following the first vaccine or placebo injection, samples were taken on day 63. The sample consisted of peripheral blood, taken in a trial of Ad26.COV2.S vaccine versus placebo. These receptors originate from a person aged 18 to 65 who received the Ad26.COV2.S COVID-19 vaccine or a placebo.

This clone was found once. This sequence joins TRBV30 and TRBJ2-1; 14 nucleotides line up with TRBD2. With V trimmed by 4 bases and J by 8 bases, 4 bases remained unmatched. The CDR3 loop spans 14 amino acids. In germline, CDR1 is GTSNPN, CDR2 SVGIG (reference sequence). CDR3 in amino acids: CAWNGLAGGYEQFF. CDR3 in DNA: TGTGCCTGGAATGGACTAGCGGGAGGCTATGAGCAGTTCTTC.

V is TRBV24-1 and J is TRBJ2-2, with TRBD2 identical over 7 bases. The CDR3 extends over 15 amino acids. Germline V gene lookup returns CDR1 KGHDR and CDR2 SFDVKD. Germline trimming cut 4 bases from V and 6 bases from J; bases unmatched to any gene: 7. CDR3 residues: CATSEGGSGPGELFF. The CDR3 DNA reads as TGTGCCACCAGTGAGGGGGGGAGCGGGCCCGGGGAGCTGTTTTTT.

The V call is TRBV5-1, the J call TRBJ2-5; TRBD1 matches at 7 bases. Germline V gene data show CDR1 as SGHRS and CDR2 as YFSETQ. This CDR3 is built from 13 residues. Trimming at V came to 4 bases and at J to 3 bases, leaving 3 bases not matched to a gene. The CDR3 is CASSLGQEETQYF. The DNA for the CDR3 is TGCGCCAGCAGCCTAGGACAGGAAGAGACCCAGTACTTC.

The chain has TRBV6-2 or TRBV6-3 and TRBJ2-5, with a possible D match to TRBD1 (6 bases). With 6 bases removed from V and 2 bases from J, the gap between germline ends came to 16 bases. Germline assignment: CDR1 MNHEY and CDR2 SVGEGT. The CDR3 extends over 15 amino acids. The CDR3 protein is CASSKGTPGQETQYF. The CDR3 nucleotides are TGTGCCAGCAGCAAAGGGACACCCGGACAAGAGACCCAGTACTTC.

This chain uses TRBV30 with TRBJ1-1; 8 nucleotides align to TRBD1. Germline V gene lookup returns CDR1 GTSNPN and CDR2 SVGIG (reference sequence). The trim removed 0 bases at V and 5 bases at J, leaving 11 bases unmatched. The CDR3 has 16 residues. The CDR3 DNA is TGTGCCTGGAGTGTAGGAAGGACAGGGCATTGGACTGAAGCTTTCTTT. It encodes CAWSVGRTGHWTEAFF.

The chain employs TRBV5-1 and TRBJ2-5; 8 bases align to TRBD2. From germline, CDR1 is SGHRS and CDR2 YFSETQ. The junction had 6 bases not matched to a gene; V was cut back by 4 bases and J by 4 bases. The CDR3 is made up of 14 amino acids. CDR3 DNA sequence: TGCGCCAGCAGCCTCCAGCGGGGGAGAGAGACCCAGTACTTC. Its protein product is CASSLQRGRETQYF.

CDR3 in DNA: TGCGCCAGCAGCCAATCTAGCGGGTTTTCCTACAATGAGCAGTTCTTC. Amino acids: CASSQSSGFSYNEQFF. The chain employs TRBV4-1 and TRBJ2-1, with TRBD2 matching over 8 bases. V was pared by 2 bases and J by 1 base, with 4 bases of the junction left unmatched. The CDR3 has 16 residues. Germline V gives CDR1 MGHRA, CDR2 YSYEKL.

The V call is TRBV27, the J call TRBJ2-3; 7 nucleotides agree with TRBD2. Germline V CDR1 and CDR2: MNHEY, SMNVEV (reference sequence). This CDR3 has 15 amino acids. Trimming took 2 bases from V and 4 from J; bases not matched to a gene: 6. CDR3: CASSLRLALADTQYF. CDR3 coding DNA: TGTGCCAGCAGTTTACGACTAGCATTAGCAGATACGCAGTATTTT.

V is TRBV3-1 (or the pseudogene TRBV3-2) and J is TRBJ2-1, with TRBD2 identical over 10 bases. In germline, CDR1 is LGHDT, CDR2 YNNKEL (reference sequence). Trimming took 0 bases from V and 4 from J; bases not matched to a gene: 9. The CDR3 runs 18 residues. The CDR3 nucleotides are TGTGCCAGCAGCCAAGATCGAACGAGCGGGGGGGTATACAATGAGCAGTTCTTC. Translated: CASSQDRTSGGVYNEQFF.

The chain has TRBV6-5 and TRBJ1-6; 7 nucleotides match TRBD1. This CDR3 is 15 amino acids long. Germline V gives CDR1 MNHEY, CDR2 SVGAGI. Losses at the gene ends were 6 bases for V and 9 bases for J; bases not matched to a gene: 11. The CDR3 region is CASRAPGQMASPLHF. CDR3 DNA: TGTGCCAGCAGGGCTCCGGGACAGATGGCTTCACCCCTCCACTTT.

Note on this clone: Within the sample, other DNA sequences also encode this same CDR3. The chain joins TRBV6-5 to TRBJ2-3, with TRBD1 matching over 7 bases. Germline V gives CDR1 MNHEY, CDR2 SVGAGI. The CDR3 is 13 amino acids. V shed 6 bases, J shed 0 bases, and the junction held 0 bases outside the gene matches. The CDR3 DNA follows: TGTGCCAGCAGGGGACAGAGCACAGATACGCAGTATTTT. This translates into CASRGQSTDTQYF.

The CDR3 nucleotides read TGTGCCAGCAGTTACGACAGGGTTGACACTGAAGCTTTCTTT. Its protein product is CASSYDRVDTEAFF. This chain joins TRBV6-6 and TRBJ1-1; 7 nucleotides match TRBD1. The CDR3 extends over 14 amino acids. Germline CDR1 is MNHNY and CDR2 is SVGAGI (reference sequence). Losses at the gene ends were 2 bases for V and 3 bases for J; bases not matched to a gene: 3.

The V and J genes are TRBV29-1 and TRBJ2-2; TRBD2 matches at 7 bases. This CDR3 contains 13 residues. Germline V lookup: CDR1 SQVTM, CDR2 ANQGSEA. After removal of 6 bases from V and 5 bases from J, the junction contained 6 bases not matched to a gene. CDR3 loop: CSVDISGTGELFF. In DNA form, the CDR3 reads TGCAGCGTAGACATTAGCGGGACCGGGGAGCTGTTTTTT.

The V call is TRBV19, the J call TRBJ1-2, with a tentative D call TRBD1 (5 bases). The germline V gene has CDR1 LNHDA and CDR2 SQIVND (reference sequence). Trimming shortened V by 3 bases and J by 7 bases, and 15 bases separated the two germline ends. The CDR3 runs 14 residues. The CDR3 loop reads CASSIDRGSGGYTF. CDR3 bases: TGTGCCAGTAGTATCGATCGGGGGTCCGGTGGCTACACCTTC.

This clone has at least ten counts. J is TRBJ1-2 and V is TRBV18; a possible D gene is TRBD1 (5 bases). The CDR3 has 12 amino acids. Trimming removed 5 bases at V and 7 bases at J, with 11 bases between. CDR1 is KGHSH and CDR2 is LQKENI in the germline V gene. The chain's CDR3 is CASSTGLTGYTF. In nucleotides, the CDR3 is TGTGCCAGCTCAACAGGACTTACTGGCTACACCTTC.

This clone was counted between two and nine times. Other DNA sequences of this sample code for an identical CDR3. This rearrangement joins TRBV6-4 to TRBJ2-3; no firm D call. CDR3 length: 14 residues. V lost 3 bases and J lost 0, with 7 bases in between. The germline V gene has CDR1 MRHNA and CDR2 SNTAGT. CDR3 sequence: CASSEGGSTDTQYF. CDR3 DNA sequence: TGTGCCAGCAGTGAGGGCGGTAGCACAGATACGCAGTATTTT.

V is TRBV7-3 and J is TRBJ1-1, with no clear D. Trimming removed 3 bases from V and 1 base from J, with 9 bases in between. Germline V CDR1 and CDR2: SGHTA, FQGTGA. The CDR3 is 14 amino acids. The CDR3 DNA follows: TGTGCCAGCAGCTTCTCTCCGACGAACACTGAAGCTTTCTTT. This codes for CASSFSPTNTEAFF.

The chain is built from TRBV20-1 and TRBJ1-1, with 8 bases identical to TRBD1. The CDR3 consists of 14 residues. The germline V gene has CDR1 DFQATT and CDR2 SNEGSKA (reference sequence). Trimming cost V 3 bases and J 2 bases; bases outside gene matches: 5. The chain's CDR3 is CSASGTGLNTEAFF. The CDR3 DNA follows: TGCAGTGCTAGTGGGACAGGTCTTAACACTGAAGCTTTCTTT.